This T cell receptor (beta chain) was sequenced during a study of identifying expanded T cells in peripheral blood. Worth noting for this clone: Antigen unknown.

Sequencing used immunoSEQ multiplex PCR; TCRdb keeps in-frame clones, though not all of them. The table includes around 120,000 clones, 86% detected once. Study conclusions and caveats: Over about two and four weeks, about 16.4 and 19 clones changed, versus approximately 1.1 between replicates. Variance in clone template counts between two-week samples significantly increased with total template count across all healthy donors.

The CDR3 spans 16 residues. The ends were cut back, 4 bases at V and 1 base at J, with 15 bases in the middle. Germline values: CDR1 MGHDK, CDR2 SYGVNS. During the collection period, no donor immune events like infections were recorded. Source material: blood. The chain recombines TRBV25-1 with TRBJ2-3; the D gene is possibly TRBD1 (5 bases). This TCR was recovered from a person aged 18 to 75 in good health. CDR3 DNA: TGTGCCAGCAGTGCCCGACAGTGGCCGGGCACAGATACGCAGTATTTT. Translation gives CASSARQWPGTDTQYF.